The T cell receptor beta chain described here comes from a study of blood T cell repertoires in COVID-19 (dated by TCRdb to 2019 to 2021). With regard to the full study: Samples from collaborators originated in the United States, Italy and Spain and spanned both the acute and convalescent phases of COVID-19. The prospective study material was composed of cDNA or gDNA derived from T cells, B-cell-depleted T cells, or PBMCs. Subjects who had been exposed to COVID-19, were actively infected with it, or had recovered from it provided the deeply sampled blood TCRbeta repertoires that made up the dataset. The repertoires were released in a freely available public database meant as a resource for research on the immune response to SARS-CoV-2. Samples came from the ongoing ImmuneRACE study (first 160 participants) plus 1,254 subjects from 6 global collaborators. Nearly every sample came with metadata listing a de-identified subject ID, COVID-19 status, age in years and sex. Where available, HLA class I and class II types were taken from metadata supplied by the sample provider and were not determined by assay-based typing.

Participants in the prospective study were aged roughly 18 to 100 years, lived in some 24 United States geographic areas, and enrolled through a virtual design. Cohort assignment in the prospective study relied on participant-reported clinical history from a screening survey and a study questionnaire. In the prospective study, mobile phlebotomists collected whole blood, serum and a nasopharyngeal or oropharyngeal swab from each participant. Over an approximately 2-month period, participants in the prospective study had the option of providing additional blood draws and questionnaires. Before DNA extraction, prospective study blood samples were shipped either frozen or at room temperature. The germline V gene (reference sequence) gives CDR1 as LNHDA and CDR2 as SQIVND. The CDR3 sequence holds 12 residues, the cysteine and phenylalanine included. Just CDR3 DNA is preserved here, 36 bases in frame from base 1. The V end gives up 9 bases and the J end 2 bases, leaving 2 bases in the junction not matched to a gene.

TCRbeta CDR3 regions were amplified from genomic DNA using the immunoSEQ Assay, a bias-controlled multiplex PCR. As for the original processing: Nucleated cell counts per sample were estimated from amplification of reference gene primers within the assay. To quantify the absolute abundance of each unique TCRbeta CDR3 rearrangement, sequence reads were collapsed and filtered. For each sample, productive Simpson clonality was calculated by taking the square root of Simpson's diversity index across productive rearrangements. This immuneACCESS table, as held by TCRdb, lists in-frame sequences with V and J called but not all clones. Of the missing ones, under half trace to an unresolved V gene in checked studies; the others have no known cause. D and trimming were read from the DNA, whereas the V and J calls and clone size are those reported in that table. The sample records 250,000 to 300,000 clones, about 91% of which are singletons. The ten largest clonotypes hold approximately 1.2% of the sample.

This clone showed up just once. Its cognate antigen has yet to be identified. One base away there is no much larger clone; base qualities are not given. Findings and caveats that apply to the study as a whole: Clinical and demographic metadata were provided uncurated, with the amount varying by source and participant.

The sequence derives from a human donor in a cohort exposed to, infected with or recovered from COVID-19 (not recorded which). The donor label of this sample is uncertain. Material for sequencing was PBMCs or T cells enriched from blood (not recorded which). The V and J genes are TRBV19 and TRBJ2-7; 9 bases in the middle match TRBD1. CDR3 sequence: CASGTGPYEQYF. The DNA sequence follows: TGTGCCAGCGGGACAGGGCCCTACGAGCAGTACTTC.